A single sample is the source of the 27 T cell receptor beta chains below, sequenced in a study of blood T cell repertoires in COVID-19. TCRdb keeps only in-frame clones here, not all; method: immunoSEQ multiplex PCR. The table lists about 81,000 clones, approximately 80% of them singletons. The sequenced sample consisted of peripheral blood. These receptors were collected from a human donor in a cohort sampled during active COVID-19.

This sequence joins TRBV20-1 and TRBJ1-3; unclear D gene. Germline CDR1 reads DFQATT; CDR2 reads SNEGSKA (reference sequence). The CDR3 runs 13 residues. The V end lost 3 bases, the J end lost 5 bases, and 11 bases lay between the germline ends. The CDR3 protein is CSASQQRRNTIYF. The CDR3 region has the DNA TGCAGTGCTAGTCAGCAGCGGAGAAACACCATATATTTT.

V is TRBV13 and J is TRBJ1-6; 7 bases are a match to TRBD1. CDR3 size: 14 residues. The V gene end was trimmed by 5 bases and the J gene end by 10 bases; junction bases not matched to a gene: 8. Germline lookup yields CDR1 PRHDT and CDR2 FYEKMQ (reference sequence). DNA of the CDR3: TGTGCCAGCAGCCCTAGACAGGGTCTATCACCCCTCCACTTT. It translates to CASSPRQGLSPLHF.

The CDR3 DNA is TGTGCCAGCAGCGTAGTCGTCTCTAGCACAGATACGCAGTATTTT. The encoded protein is CASSVVVSSTDTQYF. This chain uses TRBV9 with TRBJ2-3; D is ambiguous. This CDR3 comprises 15 residues. Trimming took 0 bases from V and 0 from J, leaving 8 bases between them. Looked up from germline, CDR1 is SGDLS and CDR2 is YYNGEE.

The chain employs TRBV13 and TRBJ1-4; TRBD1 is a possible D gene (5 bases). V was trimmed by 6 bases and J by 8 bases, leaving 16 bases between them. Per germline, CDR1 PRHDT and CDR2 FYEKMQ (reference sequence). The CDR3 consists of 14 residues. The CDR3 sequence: CASSQQAVGEKLFF. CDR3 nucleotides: TGTGCCAGCAGTCAACAGGCAGTAGGGGAAAAACTGTTTTTT.

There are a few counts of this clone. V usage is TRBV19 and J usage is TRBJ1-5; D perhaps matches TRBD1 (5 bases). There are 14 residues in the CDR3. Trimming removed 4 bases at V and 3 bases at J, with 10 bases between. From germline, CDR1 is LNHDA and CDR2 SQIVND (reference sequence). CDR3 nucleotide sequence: TGTGCCAGTAGTACCTCAGGGTTCAATCAGCCCCAGCATTTT. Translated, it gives CASSTSGFNQPQHF.

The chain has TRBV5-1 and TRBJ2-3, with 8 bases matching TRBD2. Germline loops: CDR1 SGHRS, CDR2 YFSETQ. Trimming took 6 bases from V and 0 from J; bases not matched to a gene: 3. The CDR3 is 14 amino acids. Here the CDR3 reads CASKSGGSTDTQYF. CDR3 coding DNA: TGCGCCAGCAAGAGCGGGGGAAGCACAGATACGCAGTATTTT. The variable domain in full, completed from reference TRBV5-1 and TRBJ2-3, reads KAGVTQTPRYLIKTRGQQVTLSCSPISGHRSVSWYQQTPGQGLQFLFEYFSETQRNKGNFPGRFSGRQFSNSRSEMNVSTLELGDSALYLCASKSGGSTDTQYFGPGTRLTVL.

The CDR3 coding sequence is TGTGCCAGCAGTTTAAGTTCCGGTGGAGGTAATTCACCCCTCCACTTT. It encodes CASSLSSGGGNSPLHF. The chain uses TRBV28 and TRBJ1-6; D remains ambiguous. The CDR3 loop spans 16 amino acids. CDR1 is MDHEN and CDR2 is SYDVKM in the germline V gene. V lost 2 bases and J lost 6, with 14 bases in between.

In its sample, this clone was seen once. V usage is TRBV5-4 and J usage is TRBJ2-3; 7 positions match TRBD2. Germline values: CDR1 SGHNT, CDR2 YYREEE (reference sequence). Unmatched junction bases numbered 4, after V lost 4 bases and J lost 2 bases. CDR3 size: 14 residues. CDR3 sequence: CASSRDYPTDTQYF. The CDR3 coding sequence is TGTGCCAGCAGCCGGGACTACCCCACAGATACGCAGTATTTT.

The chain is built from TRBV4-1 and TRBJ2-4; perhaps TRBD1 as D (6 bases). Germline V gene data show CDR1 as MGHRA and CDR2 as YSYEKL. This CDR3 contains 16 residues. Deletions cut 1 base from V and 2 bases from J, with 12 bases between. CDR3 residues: CASSQADRNTKNIQYF. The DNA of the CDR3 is TGCGCCAGCAGCCAAGCAGACAGGAACACCAAAAACATTCAGTACTTC.

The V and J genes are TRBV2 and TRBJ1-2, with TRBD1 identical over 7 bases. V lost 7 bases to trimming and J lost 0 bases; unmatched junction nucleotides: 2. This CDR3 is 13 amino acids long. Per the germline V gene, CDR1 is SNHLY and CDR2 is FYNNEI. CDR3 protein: CASTTGSNYGYTF. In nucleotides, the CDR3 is TGTGCCAGCACGACAGGGTCTAACTATGGCTACACCTTC.

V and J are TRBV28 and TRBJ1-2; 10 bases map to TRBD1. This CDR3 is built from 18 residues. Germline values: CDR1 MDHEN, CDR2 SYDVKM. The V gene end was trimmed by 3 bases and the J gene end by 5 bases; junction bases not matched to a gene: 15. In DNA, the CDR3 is TGTGCCAGCAGTTTTGACTCAGACAGGGGGCGCCGGGGATATGGCTACACCTTC. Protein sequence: CASSFDSDRGRRGYGYTF.

CDR3 sequence (DNA): TGTGCCAGCAGGGCTACAGCAACGGAAAAACTGTTTTTT. This codes for CASRATATEKLFF. The chain employs TRBV13 and TRBJ1-4, with D unclear. CDR3 length equals 13 residues. Trimming left V 6 bases short and J 8 bases short, with 13 bases between. Germline assignment: CDR1 PRHDT and CDR2 FYEKMQ (reference sequence).

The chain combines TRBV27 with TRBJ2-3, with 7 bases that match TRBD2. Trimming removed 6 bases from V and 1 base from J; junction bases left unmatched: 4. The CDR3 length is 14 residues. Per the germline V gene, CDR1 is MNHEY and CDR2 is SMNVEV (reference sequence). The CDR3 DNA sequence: TGTGCCAGCAGGGTAGCGGGCCGCACAGATACGCAGTATTTT. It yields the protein CASRVAGRTDTQYF.

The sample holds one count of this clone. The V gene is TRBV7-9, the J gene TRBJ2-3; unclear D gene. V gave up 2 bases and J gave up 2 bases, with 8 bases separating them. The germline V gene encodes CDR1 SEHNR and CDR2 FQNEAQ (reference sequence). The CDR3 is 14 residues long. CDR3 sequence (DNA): TGTGCCAGCAGCTTACTGAGGAACACAGATACGCAGTATTTT. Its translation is CASSLLRNTDTQYF.

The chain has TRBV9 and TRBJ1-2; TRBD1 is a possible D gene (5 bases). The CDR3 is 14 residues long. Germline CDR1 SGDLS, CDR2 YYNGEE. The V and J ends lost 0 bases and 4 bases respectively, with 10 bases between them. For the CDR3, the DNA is TGTGCCAGCAGCGTAGAAACGACAGCCTATGGCTACACCTTC. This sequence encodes CASSVETTAYGYTF.

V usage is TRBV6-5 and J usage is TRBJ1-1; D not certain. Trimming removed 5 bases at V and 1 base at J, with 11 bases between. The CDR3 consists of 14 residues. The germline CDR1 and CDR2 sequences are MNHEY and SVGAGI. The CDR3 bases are TGTGCCAGCAGTAAGGACGGGAGGAACACTGAAGCTTTCTTT. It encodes CASSKDGRNTEAFF.

The CDR3 region has the DNA TGTGCCAGCAGTTACTCGTTGGGACAGACCCTCTACGAGCAGTACTTC. Amino acid sequence: CASSYSLGQTLYEQYF. The rearrangement joins TRBV6-2 or TRBV6-3 to TRBJ2-7, with 7 bases that match TRBD1. Germline CDR1 is MNHEY and CDR2 is SVGEGT. V trimming: 0 bases; J trimming: 3 bases; junction bases outside the gene matches: 8. This CDR3 comprises 16 residues.

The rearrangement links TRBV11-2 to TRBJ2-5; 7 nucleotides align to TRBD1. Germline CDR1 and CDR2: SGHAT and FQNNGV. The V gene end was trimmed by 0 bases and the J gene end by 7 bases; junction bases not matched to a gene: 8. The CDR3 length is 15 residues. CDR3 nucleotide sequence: TGTGCCAGCAGCTTAGATGGGGTACCAGGGGGGACCCAGTACTTC. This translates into CASSLDGVPGGTQYF. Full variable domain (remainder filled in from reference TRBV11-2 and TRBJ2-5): EAGVAQSPRYKIIEKRQSVAFWCNPISGHATLYWYQQILGQGPKLLIQFQNNGVVDDSQLPKDRFSAERLKGVDSTLKIQPAKLEDSAVYLCASSLDGVPGGTQYFGPGTRLLVL.

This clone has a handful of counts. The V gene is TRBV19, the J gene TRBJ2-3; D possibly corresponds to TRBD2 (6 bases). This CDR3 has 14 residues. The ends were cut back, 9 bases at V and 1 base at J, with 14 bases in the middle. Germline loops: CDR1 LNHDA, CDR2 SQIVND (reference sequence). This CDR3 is CASGTGFRTDTQYF. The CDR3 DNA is TGTGCCAGCGGGACTGGGTTTCGCACAGATACGCAGTATTTT.

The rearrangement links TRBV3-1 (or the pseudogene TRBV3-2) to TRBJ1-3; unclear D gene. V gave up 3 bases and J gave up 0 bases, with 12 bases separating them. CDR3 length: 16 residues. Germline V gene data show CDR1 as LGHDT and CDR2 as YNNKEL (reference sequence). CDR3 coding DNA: TGTGCCAGCAGCCACCCCACGGAGGACTCTGGAAACACCATATATTTT. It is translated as CASSHPTEDSGNTIYF.

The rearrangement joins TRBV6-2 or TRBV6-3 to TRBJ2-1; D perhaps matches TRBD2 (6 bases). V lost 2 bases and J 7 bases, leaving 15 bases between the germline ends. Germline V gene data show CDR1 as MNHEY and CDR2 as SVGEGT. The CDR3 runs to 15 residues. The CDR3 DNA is TGTGCCAGCAGTTACCGGTACGGGGGTCAGAATGAGCAGTTCTTC. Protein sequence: CASSYRYGGQNEQFF.

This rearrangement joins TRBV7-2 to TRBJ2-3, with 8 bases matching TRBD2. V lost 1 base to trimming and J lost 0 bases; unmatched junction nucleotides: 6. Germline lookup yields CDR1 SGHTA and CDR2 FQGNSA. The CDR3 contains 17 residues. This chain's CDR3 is CASSLGTGGASTDTQYF. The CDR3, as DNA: TGTGCCAGCAGCTTAGGTACCGGGGGGGCTAGCACAGATACGCAGTATTTT.

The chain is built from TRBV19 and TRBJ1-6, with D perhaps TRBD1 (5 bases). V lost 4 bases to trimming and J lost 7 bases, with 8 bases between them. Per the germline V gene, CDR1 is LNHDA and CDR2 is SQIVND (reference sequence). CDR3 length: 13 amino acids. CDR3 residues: CASSRGQNSPLHF. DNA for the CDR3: TGTGCCAGTAGTAGAGGACAAAATTCACCCCTCCACTTT.

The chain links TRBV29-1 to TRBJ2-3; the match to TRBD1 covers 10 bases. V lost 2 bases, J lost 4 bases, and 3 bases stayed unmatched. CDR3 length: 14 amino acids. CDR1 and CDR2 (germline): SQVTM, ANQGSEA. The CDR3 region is CSVEMGQGPDTQYF. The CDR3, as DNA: TGCAGCGTTGAAATGGGACAGGGGCCAGATACGCAGTATTTT.

CDR3 sequence reads: CASSYQGLGDQPQHF. In nucleotides, the CDR3 is TGTGCCAGCTCGTACCAGGGGCTAGGAGATCAGCCCCAGCATTTT. The chain uses TRBV18 and TRBJ1-5, with D perhaps matching TRBD1 (6 bases). CDR3 length equals 15 residues. Germline lookup yields CDR1 KGHSH and CDR2 LQKENI. V lost 6 bases to trimming and J lost 5 bases, with 17 bases between them.

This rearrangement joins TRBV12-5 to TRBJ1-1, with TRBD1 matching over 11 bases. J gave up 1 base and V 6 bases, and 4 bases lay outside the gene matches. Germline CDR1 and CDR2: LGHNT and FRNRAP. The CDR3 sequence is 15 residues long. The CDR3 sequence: CASGGQGAKNTEAFF. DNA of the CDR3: TGTGCTAGTGGCGGACAGGGGGCGAAGAACACTGAAGCTTTCTTT.

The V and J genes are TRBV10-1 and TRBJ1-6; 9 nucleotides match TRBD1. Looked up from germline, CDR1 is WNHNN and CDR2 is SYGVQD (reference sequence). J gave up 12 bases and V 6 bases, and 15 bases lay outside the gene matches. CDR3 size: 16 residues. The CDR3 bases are TGCGCCAGCAGCCATTCTTTTGGGACAGGGTCTCTACCCCTCCACTTT. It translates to CASSHSFGTGSLPLHF.